Listed here is a single T cell receptor (beta chain). It has no known antigen specificity. No base-level quality is on record; no much larger clone is a single base apart. One collaborating source in Seattle enrolled patients during active infection and followed them longitudinally through the course of disease. Collaborating institutions collected whole blood in K2EDTA tubes following their own protocols. For TCRbeta analysis, collaborator samples were shipped as frozen whole blood, as isolated PBMCs, or as DNA extracted from either sample type. This sample is part of a study of blood T cell repertoires in COVID-19 (TCRdb year 2020). With regard to the full study: Collaborator samples came from the United States, Italy and Spain and covered acute and convalescent phases of COVID-19. The prospective study material was composed of cDNA or gDNA derived from T cells, B-cell-depleted T cells, or PBMCs. Deeply sampled blood TCRbeta repertoires from subjects exposed to, actively infected with, or recovered from COVID-19 were included in the dataset. The repertoires were released in a freely available public database intended as a resource for research on the immune response to SARS-CoV-2. The samples were drawn from two sources: the first 160 participants of the ongoing ImmuneRACE study, and 1,200 or so subjects contributed by 6 global collaborators. Nearly every sample came with metadata listing a de-identified subject ID, COVID-19 status, age in years and sex. Where available, HLA class I and class II types were obtained from metadata supplied by the sample provider rather than from assay-based typing.

Points the paper makes about the study in general: The amount of clinical and demographic metadata varied by source and participant and was provided uncurated.

TCRbeta CDR3 regions were amplified from genomic DNA using the immunoSEQ Assay, a bias-controlled multiplex PCR. In the original analysis: Nucleated cell counts per sample were estimated from amplification of reference gene primers within the assay. To quantify the absolute abundance of each unique TCRbeta CDR3 rearrangement, sequence reads were collapsed and filtered. For each sample, productive Simpson clonality was calculated as the square root of Simpson's diversity index across productive rearrangements. As stored in TCRdb, this immuneACCESS dataset retains in-frame rearrangements with V and J assigned. A fraction of the clones does not appear; measured against another copy, unresolved V genes explain less than half of the discrepancy, and the remainder lacks a known reason. For V, J and clone size, that table is used; D and trimming come from the DNA. Present in this sample are 150,000 to 200,000 clones, 80% to 90% of which were seen just once. The ten largest clones represent around 12% of the sample.

This clonotype originated in an elderly woman with COVID-19, enrolled during active disease. The sample taken for sequencing was peripheral blood.

The DNA sequence is as follows: TGTGCCTGGAGTCGGACAGGCACCGGGGAGCTGTTTTTT. The translation is CAWSRTGTGELFF. This chain joins TRBV30 to TRBJ2-2; 7 junctional bases match TRBD1. Here V drops 2 bases and J drops 4 bases, and the junction holds 1 base not matched to any gene. Reading the germline V gene (reference sequence) gives CDR1 GTSNPN and CDR2 SVGIG. Measured from the cysteine to the phenylalanine, the CDR3 is 13 residues long. Only the CDR3 DNA stays, 39 bases, in frame from base 1.